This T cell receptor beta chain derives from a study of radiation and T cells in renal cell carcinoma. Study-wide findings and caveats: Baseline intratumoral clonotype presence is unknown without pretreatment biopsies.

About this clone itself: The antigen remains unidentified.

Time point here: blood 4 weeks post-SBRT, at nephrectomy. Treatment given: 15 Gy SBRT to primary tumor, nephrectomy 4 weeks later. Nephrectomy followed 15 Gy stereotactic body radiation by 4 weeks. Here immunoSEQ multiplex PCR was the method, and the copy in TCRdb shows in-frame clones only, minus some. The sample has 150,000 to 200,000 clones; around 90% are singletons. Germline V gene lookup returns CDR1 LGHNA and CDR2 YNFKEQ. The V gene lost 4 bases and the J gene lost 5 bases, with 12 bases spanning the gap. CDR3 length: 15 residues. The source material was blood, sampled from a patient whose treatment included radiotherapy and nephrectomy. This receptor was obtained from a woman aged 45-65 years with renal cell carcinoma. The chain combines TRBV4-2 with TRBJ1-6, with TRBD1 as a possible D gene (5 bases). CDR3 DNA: TGTGCCAGCAGCCCTGGGGACCGCAATAATTCACCCCTCCACTTT. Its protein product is CASSPGDRNNSPLHF.